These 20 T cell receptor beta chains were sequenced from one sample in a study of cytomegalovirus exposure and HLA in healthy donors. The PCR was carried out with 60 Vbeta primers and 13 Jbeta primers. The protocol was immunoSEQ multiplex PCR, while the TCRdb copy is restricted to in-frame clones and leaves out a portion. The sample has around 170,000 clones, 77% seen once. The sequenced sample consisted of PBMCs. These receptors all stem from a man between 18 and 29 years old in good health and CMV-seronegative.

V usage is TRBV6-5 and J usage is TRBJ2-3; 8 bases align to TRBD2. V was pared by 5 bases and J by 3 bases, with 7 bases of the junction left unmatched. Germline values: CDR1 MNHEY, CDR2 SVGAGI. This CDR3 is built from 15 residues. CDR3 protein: CASSPVAGTTDTQYF. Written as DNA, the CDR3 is TGTGCCAGCAGTCCTGTAGCGGGGACTACAGATACGCAGTATTTT.

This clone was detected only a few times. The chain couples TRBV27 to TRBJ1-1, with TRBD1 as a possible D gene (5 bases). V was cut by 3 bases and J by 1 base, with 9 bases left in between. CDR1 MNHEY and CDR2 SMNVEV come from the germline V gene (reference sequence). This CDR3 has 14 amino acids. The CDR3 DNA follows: TGTGCCAGCAGTTTCCGACAGAAGAACACTGAAGCTTTCTTT. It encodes CASSFRQKNTEAFF.

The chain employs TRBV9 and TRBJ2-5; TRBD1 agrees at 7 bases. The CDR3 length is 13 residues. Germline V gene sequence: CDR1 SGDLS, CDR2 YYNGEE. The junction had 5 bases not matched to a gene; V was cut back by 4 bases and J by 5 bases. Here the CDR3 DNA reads TGTGCCAGCAGCAGACAGGGACGCGAGACCCAGTACTTC. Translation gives CASSRQGRETQYF.

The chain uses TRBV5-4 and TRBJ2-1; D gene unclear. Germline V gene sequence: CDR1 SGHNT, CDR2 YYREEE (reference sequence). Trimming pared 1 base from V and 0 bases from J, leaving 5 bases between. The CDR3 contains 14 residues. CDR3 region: CASSLSGSYNEQFF. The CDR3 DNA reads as TGTGCCAGCAGCTTGTCCGGCTCCTACAATGAGCAGTTCTTC.

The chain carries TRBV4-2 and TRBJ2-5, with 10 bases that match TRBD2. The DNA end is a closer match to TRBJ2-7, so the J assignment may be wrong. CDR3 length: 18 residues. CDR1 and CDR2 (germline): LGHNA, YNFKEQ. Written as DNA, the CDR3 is TGTGCCAGCAGCCAAGAAAATAGCGGGGGGTCCAACTCCTACGAGCAGTACTTC. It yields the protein CASSQENSGGSNSYEQYF.

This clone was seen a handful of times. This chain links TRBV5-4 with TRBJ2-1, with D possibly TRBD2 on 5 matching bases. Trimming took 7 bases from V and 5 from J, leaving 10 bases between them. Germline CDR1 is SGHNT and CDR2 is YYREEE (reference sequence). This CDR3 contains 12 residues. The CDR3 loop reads CASSSGNNEQFF. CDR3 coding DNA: TGTGCCAGCTCCTCGGGGAACAATGAGCAGTTCTTC. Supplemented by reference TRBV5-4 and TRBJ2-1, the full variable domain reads ETGVTQSPTHLIKTRGQQVTLRCSSQSGHNTVSWYQQALGQGPQFIFQYYREEENGRGNFPPRFSGLQFPNYSSELNVNALELDDSALYLCASSSGNNEQFFGPGTRLTVL.

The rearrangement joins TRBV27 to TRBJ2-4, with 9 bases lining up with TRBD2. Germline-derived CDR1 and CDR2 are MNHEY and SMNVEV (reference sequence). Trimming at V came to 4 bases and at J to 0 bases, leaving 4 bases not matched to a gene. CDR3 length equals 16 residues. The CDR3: CASSWRGGVAKNIQYF. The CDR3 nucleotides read TGTGCCAGCAGTTGGCGGGGGGGAGTAGCCAAAAACATTCAGTACTTC.

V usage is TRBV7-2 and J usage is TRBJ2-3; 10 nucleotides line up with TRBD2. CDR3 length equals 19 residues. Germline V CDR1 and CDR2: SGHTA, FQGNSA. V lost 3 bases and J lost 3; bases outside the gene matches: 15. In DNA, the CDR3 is TGTGCCAGCAGCTTCCGGGCTAGCGGGAGTTTCCCCCCAACAGATACGCAGTATTTT. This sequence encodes CASSFRASGSFPPTDTQYF.

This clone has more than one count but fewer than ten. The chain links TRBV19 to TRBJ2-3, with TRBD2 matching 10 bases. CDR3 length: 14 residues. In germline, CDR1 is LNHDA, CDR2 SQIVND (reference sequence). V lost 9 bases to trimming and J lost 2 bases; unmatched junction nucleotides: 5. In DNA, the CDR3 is TGTGCCAGCCACGGACTAGCGGACACAGATACGCAGTATTTT. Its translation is CASHGLADTDTQYF.

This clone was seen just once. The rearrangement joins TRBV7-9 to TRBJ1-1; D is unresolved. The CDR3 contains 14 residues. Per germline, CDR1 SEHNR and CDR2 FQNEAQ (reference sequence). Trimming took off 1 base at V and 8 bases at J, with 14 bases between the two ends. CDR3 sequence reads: CASSLDTHPSEAFF. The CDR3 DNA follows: TGTGCCAGCAGCTTAGACACCCACCCCTCCGAAGCTTTCTTT. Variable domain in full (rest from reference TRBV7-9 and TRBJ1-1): DTGVSQNPRHKITKRGQNVTFRCDPISEHNRLYWYRQTLGQGPEFLTYFQNEAQLEKSRLLSDRFSAERPKGSFSTLEIQRTEQGDSAMYLCASSLDTHPSEAFFGQGTRLTVV.

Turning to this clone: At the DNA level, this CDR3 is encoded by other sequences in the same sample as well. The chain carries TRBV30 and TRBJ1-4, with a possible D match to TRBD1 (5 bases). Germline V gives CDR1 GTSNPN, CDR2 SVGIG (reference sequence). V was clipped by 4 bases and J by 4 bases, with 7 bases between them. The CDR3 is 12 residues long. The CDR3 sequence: CAWTGGNEKLFF. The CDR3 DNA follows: TGTGCCTGGACGGGGGGTAATGAAAAACTGTTTTTT.

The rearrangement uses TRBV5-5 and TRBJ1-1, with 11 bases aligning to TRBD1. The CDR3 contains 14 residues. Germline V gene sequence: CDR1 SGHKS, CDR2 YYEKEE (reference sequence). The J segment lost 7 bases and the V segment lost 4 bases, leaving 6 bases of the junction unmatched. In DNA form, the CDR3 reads TGTGCCAGCAGCCTCCGGGACAGGGGGAGTGAAGCTTTCTTT. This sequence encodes CASSLRDRGSEAFF.

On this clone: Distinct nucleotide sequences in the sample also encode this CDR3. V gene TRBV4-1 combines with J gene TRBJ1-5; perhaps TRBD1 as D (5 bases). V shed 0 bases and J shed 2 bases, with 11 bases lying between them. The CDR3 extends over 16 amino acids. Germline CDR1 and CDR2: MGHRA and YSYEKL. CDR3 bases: TGCGCCAGCAGCCAAGATAGTCAGGGTGGCAATCAGCCCCAGCATTTT. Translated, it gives CASSQDSQGGNQPQHF.

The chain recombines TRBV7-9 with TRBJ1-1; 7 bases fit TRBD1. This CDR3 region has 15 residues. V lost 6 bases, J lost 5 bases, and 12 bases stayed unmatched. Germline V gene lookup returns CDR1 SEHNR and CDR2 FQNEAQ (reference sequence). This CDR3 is CASRETGPVGTEAFF. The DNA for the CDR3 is TGTGCCAGCAGGGAGACAGGGCCAGTGGGTACTGAAGCTTTCTTT.

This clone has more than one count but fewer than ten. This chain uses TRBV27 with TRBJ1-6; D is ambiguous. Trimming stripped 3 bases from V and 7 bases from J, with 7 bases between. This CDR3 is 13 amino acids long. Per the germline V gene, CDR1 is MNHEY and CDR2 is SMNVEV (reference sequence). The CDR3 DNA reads TGTGCCAGCAGTTTTGGCCGCAATTCACCCCTCCACTTT. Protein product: CASSFGRNSPLHF.

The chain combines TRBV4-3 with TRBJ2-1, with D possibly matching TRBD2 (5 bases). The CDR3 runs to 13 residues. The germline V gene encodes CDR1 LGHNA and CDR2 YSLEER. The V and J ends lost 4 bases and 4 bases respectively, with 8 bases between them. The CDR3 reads CASSRGSYNEQFF. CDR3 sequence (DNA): TGCGCCAGCAGCCGCGGGTCTTACAATGAGCAGTTCTTC.

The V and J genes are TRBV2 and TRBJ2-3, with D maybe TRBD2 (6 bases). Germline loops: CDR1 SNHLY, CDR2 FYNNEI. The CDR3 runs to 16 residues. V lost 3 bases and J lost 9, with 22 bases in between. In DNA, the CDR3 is TGTGCCAGCAGTGAGGAGGCGCTAGCGATCTCTCCAACGCAGTATTTT. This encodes CASSEEALAISPTQYF.

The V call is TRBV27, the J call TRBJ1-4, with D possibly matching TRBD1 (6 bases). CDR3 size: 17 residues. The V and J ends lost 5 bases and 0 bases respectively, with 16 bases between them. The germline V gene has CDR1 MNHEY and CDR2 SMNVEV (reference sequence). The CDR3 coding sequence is TGTGCCAGCAGTCCCTGGGGGGGGCGGGCAACTAATGAAAAACTGTTTTTT. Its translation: CASSPWGGRATNEKLFF.

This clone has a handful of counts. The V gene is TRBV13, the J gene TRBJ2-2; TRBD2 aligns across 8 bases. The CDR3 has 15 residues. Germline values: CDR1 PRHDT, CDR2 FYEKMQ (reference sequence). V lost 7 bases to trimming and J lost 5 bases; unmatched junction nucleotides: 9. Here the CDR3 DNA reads TGTGCCAGCACCTTCAGCGGGAGCGGAACCGGGGAGCTGTTTTTT. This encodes CASTFSGSGTGELFF.

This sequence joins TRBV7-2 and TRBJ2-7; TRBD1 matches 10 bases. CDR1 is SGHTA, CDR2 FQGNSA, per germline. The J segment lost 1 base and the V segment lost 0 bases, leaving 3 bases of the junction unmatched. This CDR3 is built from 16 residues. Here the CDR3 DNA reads TGTGCCAGCAGCTTAGCAACGGGACAGGGGTCCTACGAGCAGTACTTC. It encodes CASSLATGQGSYEQYF. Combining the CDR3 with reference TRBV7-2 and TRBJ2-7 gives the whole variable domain GAGVSQSPSNKVTEKGKDVELRCDPISGHTALYWYRQSLGQGLEFLIYFQGNSAPDKSGLPSDRFSAERTGGSVSTLTIQRTQQEDSAVYLCASSLATGQGSYEQYFGPGTRLTVT.